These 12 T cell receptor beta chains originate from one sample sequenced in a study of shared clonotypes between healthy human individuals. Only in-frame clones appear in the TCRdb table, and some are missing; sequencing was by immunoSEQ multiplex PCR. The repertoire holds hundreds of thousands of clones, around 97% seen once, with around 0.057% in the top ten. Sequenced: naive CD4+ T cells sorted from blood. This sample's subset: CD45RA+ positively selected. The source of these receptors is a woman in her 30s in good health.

In nucleotides, the CDR3 is TGTGCCAGCAGCTCCTCGACTAGCGGAACAGATACGCAGTATTTT. It encodes CASSSSTSGTDTQYF. V is TRBV11-2 and J is TRBJ2-3; 9 nucleotides match TRBD2. The CDR3 sequence is 15 residues long. J was trimmed by 3 bases and V by 4 bases; bases with no gene match: 5. Germline V CDR1 and CDR2: SGHAT, FQNNGV.

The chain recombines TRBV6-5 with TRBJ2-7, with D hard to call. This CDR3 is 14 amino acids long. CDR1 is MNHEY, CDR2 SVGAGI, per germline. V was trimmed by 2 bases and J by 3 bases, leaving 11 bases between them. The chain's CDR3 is CASSYTTDNYEQYF. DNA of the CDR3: TGTGCCAGCAGTTACACCACCGACAACTACGAGCAGTACTTC.

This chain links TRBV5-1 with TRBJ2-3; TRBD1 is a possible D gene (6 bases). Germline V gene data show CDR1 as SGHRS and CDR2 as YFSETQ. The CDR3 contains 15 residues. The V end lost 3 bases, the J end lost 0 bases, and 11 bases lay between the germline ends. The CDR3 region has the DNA TGCGCCAGCAGCTACAACAGGGTTAGCACAGATACGCAGTATTTT. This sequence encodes CASSYNRVSTDTQYF.

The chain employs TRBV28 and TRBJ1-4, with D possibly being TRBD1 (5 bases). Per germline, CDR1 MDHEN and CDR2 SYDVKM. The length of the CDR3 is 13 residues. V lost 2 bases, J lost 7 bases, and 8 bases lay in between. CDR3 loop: CASSLQGLEKLFF. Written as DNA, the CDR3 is TGTGCCAGCAGTTTACAGGGTCTTGAAAAACTGTTTTTT.

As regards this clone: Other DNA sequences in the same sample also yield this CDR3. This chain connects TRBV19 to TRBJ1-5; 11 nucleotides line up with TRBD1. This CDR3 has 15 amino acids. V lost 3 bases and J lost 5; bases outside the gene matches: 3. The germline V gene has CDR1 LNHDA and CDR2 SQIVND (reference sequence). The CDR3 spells CASSIGQGAYQPQHF. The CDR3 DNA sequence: TGTGCCAGTAGTATCGGACAGGGGGCGTATCAGCCCCAGCATTTT.

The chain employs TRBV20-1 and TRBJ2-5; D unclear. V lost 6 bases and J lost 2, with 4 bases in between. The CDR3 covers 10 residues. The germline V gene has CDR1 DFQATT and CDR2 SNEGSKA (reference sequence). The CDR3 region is CSAKQETQYF. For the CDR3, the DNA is TGCAGTGCAAAACAAGAGACCCAGTACTTC.

The CDR3 sequence: CASSFSGYGSPLHF. The CDR3 nucleotides read TGTGCCAGCAGTTTTTCAGGGTATGGGTCACCCCTCCACTTT. V and J are TRBV28 and TRBJ1-6, with TRBD1 as a possible D gene (5 bases). Germline V gene lookup returns CDR1 MDHEN and CDR2 SYDVKM. The V end was cut by 3 bases, the J end by 10 bases, with 13 bases between. This CDR3 is 14 amino acids long.

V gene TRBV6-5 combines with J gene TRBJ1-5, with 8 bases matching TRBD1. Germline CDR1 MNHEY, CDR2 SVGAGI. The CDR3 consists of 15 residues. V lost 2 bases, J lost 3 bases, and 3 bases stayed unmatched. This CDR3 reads CASSYRQGINQPQHF. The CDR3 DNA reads TGTGCCAGCAGTTACCGACAGGGGATCAATCAGCCCCAGCATTTT.

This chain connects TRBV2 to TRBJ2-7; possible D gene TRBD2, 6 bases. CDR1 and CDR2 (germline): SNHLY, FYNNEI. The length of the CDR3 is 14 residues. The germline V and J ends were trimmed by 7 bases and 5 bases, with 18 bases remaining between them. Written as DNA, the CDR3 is TGTGCCAGCACCAGACTAGGTACGGTCCACGAGCAGTACTTC. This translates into CASTRLGTVHEQYF.

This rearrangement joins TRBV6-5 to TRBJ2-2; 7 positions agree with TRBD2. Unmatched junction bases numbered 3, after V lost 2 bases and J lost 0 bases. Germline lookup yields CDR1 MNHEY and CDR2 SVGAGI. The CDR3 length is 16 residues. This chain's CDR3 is CASSYKAGSNTGELFF. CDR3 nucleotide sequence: TGTGCCAGCAGTTACAAAGCGGGGTCGAACACCGGGGAGCTGTTTTTT.

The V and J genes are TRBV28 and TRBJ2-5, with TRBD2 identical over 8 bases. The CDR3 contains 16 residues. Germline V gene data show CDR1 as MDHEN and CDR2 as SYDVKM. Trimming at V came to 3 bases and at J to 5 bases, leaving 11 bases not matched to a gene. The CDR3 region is CASSFPGGGRGETQYF. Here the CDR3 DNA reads TGTGCCAGCAGTTTCCCCGGGGGGGGAAGGGGGGAGACCCAGTACTTC.

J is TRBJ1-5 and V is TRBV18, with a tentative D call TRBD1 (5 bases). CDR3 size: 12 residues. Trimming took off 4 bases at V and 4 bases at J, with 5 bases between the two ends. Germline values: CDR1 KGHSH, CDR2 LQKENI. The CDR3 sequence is CASSRGNQPQHF. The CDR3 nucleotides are TGTGCCAGCTCACGGGGGAATCAGCCCCAGCATTTT.